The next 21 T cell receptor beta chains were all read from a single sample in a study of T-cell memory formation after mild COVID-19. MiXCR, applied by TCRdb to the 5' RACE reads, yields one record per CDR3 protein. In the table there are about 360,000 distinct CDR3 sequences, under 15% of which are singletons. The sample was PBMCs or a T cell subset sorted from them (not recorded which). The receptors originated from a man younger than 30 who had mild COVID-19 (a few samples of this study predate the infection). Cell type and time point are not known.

In DNA, the CDR3 is TGTGCCAGCAGCGATGGACTAGCGGGGGGGCTCTCTTACAATGAGCAGTTCTTC. The encoded protein is CASSDGLAGGLSYNEQFF. The rearrangement uses TRBV9 and TRBJ2-1; 15 bases are a match to TRBD2. Trimming took 3 bases from V and 4 from J; bases not matched to a gene: 8. The CDR3 covers 18 residues. Germline CDR1 SGDLS, CDR2 YYNGEE.

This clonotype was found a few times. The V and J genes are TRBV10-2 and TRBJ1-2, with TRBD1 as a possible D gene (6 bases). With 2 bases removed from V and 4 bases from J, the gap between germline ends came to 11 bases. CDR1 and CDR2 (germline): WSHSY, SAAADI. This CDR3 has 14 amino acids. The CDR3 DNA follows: TGCGCCAGCAGTGAGGGACAGTCAGCCTATGGCTACACCTTC. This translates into CASSEGQSAYGYTF.

CDR3 region: CSARIPRHNQPQHF. CDR3 sequence (DNA): TGCAGTGCTAGAATCCCGAGACACAATCAGCCCCAGCATTTT. This chain connects TRBV20-1 to TRBJ1-5; D gene uncertain. Germline V gene sequence: CDR1 DFQATT, CDR2 SNEGSKA (reference sequence). CDR3 size: 14 residues. The V end was cut by 2 bases, the J end by 3 bases, with 11 bases between.

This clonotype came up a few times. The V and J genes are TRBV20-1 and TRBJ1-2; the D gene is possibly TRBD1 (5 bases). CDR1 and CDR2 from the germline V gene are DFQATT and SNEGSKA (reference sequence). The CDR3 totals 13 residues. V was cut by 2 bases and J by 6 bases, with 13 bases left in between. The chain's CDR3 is CSARRQGTNGYTF. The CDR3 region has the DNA TGCAGTGCTAGACGGCAGGGTACGAATGGCTACACCTTC.

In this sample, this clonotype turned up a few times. The CDR3: CASSQVNEQYF. In DNA form, the CDR3 reads TGTGCCAGCAGCCAAGTTAACGAGCAGTACTTC. V usage is TRBV3-1 and J usage is TRBJ2-7; D ambiguous. This CDR3 comprises 11 residues. V lost 1 base, J lost 5 bases, and 3 bases lay in between. Germline V CDR1 and CDR2: LGHDT, YNNKEL (reference sequence).

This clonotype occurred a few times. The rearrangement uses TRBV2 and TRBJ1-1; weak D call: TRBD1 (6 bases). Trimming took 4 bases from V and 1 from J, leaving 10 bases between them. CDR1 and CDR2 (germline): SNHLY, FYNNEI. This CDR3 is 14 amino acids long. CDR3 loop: CASSAQGENTEAFF. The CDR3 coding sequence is TGTGCCAGCAGTGCACAGGGAGAGAACACTGAAGCTTTCTTT.

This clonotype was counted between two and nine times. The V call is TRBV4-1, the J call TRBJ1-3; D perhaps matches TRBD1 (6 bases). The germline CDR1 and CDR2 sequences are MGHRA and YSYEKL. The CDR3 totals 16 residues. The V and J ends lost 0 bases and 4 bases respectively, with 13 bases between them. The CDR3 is CASSQDGRGRGNTIYF. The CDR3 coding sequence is TGCGCCAGCAGCCAAGATGGACGGGGGCGGGGAAACACCATATATTTT.

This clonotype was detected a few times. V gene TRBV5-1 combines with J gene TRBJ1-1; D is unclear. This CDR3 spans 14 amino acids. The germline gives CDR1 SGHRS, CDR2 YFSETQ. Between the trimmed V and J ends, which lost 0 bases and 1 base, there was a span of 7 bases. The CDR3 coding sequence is TGCGCCAGCAGCTTGGAGTTACGGAACACTGAAGCTTTCTTT. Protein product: CASSLELRNTEAFF.

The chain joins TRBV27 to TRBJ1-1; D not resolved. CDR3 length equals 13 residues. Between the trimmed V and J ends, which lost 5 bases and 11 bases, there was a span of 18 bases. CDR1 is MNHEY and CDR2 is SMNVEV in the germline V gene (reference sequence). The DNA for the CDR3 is TGTGCCAGCAGTCCCCTCGGCCTCTCCGAGGCTTTCTTT. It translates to CASSPLGLSEAFF.

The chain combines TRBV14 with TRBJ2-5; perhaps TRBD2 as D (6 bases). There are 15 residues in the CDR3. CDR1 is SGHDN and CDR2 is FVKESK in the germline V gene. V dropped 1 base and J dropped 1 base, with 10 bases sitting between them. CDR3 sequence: CASSQGLRGQETQYF. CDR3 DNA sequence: TGTGCCAGCAGCCAAGGTCTGCGGGGCCAAGAGACCCAGTACTTC.

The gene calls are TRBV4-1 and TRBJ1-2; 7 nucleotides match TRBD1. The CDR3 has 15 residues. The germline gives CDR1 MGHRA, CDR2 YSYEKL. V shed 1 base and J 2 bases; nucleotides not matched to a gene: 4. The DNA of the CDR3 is TGCGCCAGCAGCCAAGTGACGACAGGGAACTATGGCTACACCTTC. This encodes CASSQVTTGNYGYTF.

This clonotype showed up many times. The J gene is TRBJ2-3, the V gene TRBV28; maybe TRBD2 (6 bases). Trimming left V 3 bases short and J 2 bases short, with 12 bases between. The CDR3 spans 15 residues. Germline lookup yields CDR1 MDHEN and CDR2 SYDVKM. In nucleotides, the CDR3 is TGTGCCAGCAGTTTTGGAGGGCGGACCACAGATACGCAGTATTTT. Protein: CASSFGGRTTDTQYF.

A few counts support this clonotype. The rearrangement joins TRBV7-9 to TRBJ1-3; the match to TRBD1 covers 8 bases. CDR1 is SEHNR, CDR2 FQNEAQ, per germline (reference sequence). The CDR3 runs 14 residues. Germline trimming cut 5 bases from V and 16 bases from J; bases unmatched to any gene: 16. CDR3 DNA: TGTGCCAGCAGCAAGATACAATCCGGACAGGGCCCCTATTTT. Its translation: CASSKIQSGQGPYF.

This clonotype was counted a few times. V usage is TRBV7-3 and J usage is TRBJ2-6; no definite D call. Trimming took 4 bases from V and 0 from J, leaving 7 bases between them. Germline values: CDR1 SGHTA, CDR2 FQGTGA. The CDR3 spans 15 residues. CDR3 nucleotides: TGTGCCAGCAGCTCCCTGGGCTCTGGGGCCAACGTCCTGACTTTC. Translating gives CASSSLGSGANVLTF. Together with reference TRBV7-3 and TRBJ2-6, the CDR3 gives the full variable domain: GAGVSQTPSNKVTEKGKYVELRCDPISGHTALYWYRQSLGQGPEFLIYFQGTGAADDSGLPNDRFFAVRPEGSVSTLKIQRTERGDSAVYLCASSSLGSGANVLTFGAGSRLTVL.

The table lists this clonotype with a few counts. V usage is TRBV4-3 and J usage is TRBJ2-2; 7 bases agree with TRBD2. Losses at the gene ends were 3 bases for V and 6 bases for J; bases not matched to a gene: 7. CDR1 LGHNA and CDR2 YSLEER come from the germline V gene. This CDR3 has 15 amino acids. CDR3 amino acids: CASSHTGGTAGELFF. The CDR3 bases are TGCGCCAGCAGCCATACGGGGGGTACTGCCGGGGAGCTGTTTTTT.

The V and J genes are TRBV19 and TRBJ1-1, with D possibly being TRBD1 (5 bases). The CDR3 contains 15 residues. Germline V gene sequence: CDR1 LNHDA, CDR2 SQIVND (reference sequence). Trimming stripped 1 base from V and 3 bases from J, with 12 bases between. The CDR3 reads CASSIGQGGHTEAFF. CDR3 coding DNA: TGTGCCAGTAGTATAGGGCAGGGAGGGCACACTGAAGCTTTCTTT.

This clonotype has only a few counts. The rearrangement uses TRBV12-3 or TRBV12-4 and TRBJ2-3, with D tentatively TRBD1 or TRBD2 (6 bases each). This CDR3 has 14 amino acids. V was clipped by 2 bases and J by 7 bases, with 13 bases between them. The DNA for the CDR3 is TGTGCCAGCAGTTTACCCCAGGGGAGGAATACGCAGTATTTT. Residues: CASSLPQGRNTQYF.

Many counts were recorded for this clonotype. For the CDR3, the DNA is TGTGCCAGCAGCGCCATACAGGGTCGGGTTCGGTGGCCCCAGCATTTT. Protein product: CASSAIQGRVRWPQHF. This rearrangement joins TRBV6-2 or TRBV6-3 to TRBJ1-5; maybe TRBD1 (6 bases). CDR3 size: 16 residues. V lost 6 bases and J lost 9, with 24 bases in between. Germline loops: CDR1 MNHEY, CDR2 SVGEGT.

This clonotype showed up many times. The CDR3: CASSFQWVQYF. DNA of the CDR3: TGTGCCAGCAGCTTCCAGTGGGTGCAGTACTTC. The chain employs TRBV7-2 and TRBJ2-7; unclear D gene. This CDR3 contains 11 residues. V lost 3 bases and J lost 9, with 9 bases in between. CDR1 SGHTA and CDR2 FQGNSA come from the germline V gene.

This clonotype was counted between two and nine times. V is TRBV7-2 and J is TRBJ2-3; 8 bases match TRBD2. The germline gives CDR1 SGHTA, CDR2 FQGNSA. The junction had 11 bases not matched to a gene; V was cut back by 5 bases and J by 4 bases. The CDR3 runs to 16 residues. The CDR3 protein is CASSRGSGGGADTQYF. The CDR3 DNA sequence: TGTGCCAGCAGCAGGGGAAGCGGGGGAGGTGCAGATACGCAGTATTTT. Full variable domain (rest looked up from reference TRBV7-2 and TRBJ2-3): GAGVSQSPSNKVTEKGKDVELRCDPISGHTALYWYRQSLGQGLEFLIYFQGNSAPDKSGLPSDRFSAERTGGSVSTLTIQRTQQEDSAVYLCASSRGSGGGADTQYFGPGTRLTVL.

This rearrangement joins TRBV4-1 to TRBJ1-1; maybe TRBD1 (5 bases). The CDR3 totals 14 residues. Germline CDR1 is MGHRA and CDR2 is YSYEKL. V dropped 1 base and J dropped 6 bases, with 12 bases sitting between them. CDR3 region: CASSQVSWGSEAFF. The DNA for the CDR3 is TGCGCCAGCAGCCAAGTTAGTTGGGGCTCTGAAGCTTTCTTT.